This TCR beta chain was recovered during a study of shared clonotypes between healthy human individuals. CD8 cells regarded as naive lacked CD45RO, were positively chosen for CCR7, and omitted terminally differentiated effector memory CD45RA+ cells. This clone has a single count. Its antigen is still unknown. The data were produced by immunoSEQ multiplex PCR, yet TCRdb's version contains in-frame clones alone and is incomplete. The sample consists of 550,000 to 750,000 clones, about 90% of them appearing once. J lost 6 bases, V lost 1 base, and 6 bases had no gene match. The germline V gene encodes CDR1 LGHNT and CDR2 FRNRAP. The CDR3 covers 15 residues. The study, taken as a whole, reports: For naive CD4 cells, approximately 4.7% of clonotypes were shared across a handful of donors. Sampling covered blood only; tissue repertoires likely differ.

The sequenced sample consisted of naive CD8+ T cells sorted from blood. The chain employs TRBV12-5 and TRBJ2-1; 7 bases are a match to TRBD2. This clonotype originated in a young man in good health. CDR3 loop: CASGLGLATLNEQFF. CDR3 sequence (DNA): TGTGCTAGTGGTTTGGGACTAGCAACCCTCAATGAGCAGTTCTTC.